The clone carrying this T cell receptor (beta chain) is classed as medium-sized. The target antigen is unknown. This sample was taken from a study of vaccination and CD4 T cells after COVID-19. Overall study findings and caveats: With convalescent patients, a median roughly 83% of reactive clones emerged solely after vaccination.

Germline V gene data show CDR1 as DFQATT and CDR2 as SNEGSKA (reference sequence). CDR3 length: 14 amino acids. With 0 bases removed from V and 1 base from J, the gap between germline ends came to 10 bases. The study sequenced cultured CD4+ T cell DNA using the Oncomine TCR Beta short-read assay. Genomic DNA was extracted from cultured CD4+ T cells. TCRdb re-analysed the PCR reads in MiXCR, keeping a single row per CDR3 protein. The sample has several thousand distinct CDR3 sequences, about a fifth seen once. Documented treatment: approximately 11-day PBMC culture with coronavirus spike peptide pools or control peptides (ViraFEST assay).

The material sequenced was CD4+ T cells from blood, cultured in vitro, taken after SARS-CoV-2 vaccination. The chain uses TRBV20-1 and TRBJ2-7, with a tentative D call TRBD1 (6 bases). The receptor was derived from a human donor who had recovered from COVID-19. The CDR3 region is CSARDPGQSYEQYF. The CDR3 bases are TGCAGTGCTAGAGACCCCGGACAGTCCTACGAGCAGTACTTC.